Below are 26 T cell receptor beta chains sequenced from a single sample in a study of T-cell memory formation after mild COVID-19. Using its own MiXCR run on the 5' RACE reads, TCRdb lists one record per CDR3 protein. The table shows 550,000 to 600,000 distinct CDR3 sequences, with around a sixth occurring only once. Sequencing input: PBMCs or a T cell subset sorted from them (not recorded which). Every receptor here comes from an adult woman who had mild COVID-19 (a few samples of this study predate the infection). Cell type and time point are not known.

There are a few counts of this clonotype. The CDR3 DNA reads as TGTGCCAGCAGTCTCTTAGGGGGGGTTGGAGCTTTCTTT. Amino acid sequence: CASSLLGGVGAFF. The chain joins TRBV2 to TRBJ1-1, with a weak D call TRBD1 (6 bases). The CDR3 consists of 13 residues. Germline V gene sequence: CDR1 SNHLY, CDR2 FYNNEI. Deletions cut 5 bases from V and 10 bases from J, with 17 bases between.

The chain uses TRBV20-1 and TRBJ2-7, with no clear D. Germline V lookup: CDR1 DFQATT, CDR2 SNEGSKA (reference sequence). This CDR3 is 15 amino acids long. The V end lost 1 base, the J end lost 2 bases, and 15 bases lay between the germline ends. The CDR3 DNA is TGCAGTGCTAGAGTTAACGGCCTCGGCACCTACGAGCAGTACTTC. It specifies CSARVNGLGTYEQYF.

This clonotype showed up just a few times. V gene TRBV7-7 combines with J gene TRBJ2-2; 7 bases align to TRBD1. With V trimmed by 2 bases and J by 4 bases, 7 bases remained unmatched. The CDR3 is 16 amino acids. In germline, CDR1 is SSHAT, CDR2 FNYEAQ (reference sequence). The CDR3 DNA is TGTGCCAGCAGCTTACAGAGGGGGCTTGGCACCGGGGAGCTGTTTTTT. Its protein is CASSLQRGLGTGELFF.

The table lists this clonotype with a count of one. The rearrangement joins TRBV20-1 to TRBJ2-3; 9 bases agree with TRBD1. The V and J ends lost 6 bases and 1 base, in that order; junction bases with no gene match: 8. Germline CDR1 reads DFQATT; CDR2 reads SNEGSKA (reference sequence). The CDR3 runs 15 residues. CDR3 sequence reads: CSAVADRGGTDTQYF. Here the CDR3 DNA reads TGCAGTGCCGTCGCGGACAGGGGCGGCACAGATACGCAGTATTTT.

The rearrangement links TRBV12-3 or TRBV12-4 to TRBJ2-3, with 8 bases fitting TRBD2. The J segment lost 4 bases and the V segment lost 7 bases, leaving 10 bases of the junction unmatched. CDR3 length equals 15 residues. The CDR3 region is CASTLYGGDPDTQYF. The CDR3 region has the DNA TGTGCCAGCACCCTTTACGGGGGGGACCCAGATACGCAGTATTTT.

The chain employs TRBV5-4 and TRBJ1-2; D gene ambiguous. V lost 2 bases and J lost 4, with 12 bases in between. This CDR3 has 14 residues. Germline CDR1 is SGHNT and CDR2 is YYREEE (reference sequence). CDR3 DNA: TGTGCCAGCAGCTTCAGTAGCAAGAGCTATGGCTACACCTTC. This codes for CASSFSSKSYGYTF. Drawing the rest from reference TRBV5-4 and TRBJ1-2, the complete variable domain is ETGVTQSPTHLIKTRGQQVTLRCSSQSGHNTVSWYQQALGQGPQFIFQYYREEENGRGNFPPRFSGLQFPNYSSELNVNALELDDSALYLCASSFSSKSYGYTFGSGTRLTVV.

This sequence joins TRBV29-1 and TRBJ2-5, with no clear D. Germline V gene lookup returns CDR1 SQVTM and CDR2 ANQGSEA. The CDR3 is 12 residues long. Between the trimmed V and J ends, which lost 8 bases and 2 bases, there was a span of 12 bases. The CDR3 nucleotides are TGCAGCTTTCGGAGCAGTCAAGAGACCCAGTACTTC. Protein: CSFRSSQETQYF.

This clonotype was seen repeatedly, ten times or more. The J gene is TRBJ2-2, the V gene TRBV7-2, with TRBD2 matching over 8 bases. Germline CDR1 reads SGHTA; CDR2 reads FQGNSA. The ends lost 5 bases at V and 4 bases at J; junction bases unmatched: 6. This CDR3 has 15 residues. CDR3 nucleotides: TGTGCCAGCAGCCCTGGACTAGCAGTCACCGGGGAGCTGTTTTTT. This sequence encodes CASSPGLAVTGELFF.

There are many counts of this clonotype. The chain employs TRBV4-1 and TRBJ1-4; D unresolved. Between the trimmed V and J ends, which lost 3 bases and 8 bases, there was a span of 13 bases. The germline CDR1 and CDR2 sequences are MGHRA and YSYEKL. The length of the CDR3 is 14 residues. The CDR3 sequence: CASSHPAPGEKLFF. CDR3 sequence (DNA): TGCGCCAGCAGCCATCCCGCCCCCGGGGAAAAACTGTTTTTT.

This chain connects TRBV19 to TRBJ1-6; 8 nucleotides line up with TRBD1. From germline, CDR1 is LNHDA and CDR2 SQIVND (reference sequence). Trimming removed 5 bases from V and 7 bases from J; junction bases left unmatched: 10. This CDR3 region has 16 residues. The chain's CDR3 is CASSPRTGLMNSPLHF. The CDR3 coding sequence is TGTGCCAGTAGTCCTCGGACAGGGCTAATGAATTCACCCCTCCACTTT.

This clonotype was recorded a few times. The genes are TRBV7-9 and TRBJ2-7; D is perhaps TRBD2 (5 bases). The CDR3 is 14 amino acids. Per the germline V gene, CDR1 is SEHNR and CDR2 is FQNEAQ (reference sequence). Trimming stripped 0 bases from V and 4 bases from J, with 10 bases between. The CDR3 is CASSLAAEGYEQYF. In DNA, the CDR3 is TGTGCCAGCAGCTTAGCGGCCGAGGGATACGAGCAGTACTTC.

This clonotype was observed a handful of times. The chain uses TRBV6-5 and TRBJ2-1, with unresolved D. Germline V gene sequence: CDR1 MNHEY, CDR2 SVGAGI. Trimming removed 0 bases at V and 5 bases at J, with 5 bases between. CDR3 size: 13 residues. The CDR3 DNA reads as TGTGCCAGCAGTTACTCCAGGAACAATGAGCAGTTCTTC. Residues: CASSYSRNNEQFF.

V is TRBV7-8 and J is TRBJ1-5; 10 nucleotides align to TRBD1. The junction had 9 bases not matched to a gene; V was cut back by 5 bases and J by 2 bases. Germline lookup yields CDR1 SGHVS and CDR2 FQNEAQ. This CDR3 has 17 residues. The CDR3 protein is CASSNRQGANGNQPQHF. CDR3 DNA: TGTGCCAGCAGCAACAGACAGGGGGCTAATGGCAATCAGCCCCAGCATTTT. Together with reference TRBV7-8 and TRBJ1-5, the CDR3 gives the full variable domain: GAGVSQSPRYKVAKRGQDVALRCDPISGHVSLFWYQQALGQGPEFLTYFQNEAQLDKSGLPSDRFFAERPEGSVSTLKIQRTQQEDSAVYLCASSNRQGANGNQPQHFGDGTRLSIL.

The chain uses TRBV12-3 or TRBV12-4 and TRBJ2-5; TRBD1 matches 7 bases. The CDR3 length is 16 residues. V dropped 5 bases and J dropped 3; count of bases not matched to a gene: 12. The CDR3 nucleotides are TGTGCCAGCAGTCCCCGACAGGGTAGATCGGAAGAGACCCAGTACTTC. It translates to CASSPRQGRSEETQYF.

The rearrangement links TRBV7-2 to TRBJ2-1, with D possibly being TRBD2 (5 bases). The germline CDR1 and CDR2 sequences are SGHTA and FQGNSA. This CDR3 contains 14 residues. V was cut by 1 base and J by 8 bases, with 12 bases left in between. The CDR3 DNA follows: TGTGCCAGCAGCTTAGTACGGGTCGGGGATGAGCAGTTCTTC. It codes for CASSLVRVGDEQFF.

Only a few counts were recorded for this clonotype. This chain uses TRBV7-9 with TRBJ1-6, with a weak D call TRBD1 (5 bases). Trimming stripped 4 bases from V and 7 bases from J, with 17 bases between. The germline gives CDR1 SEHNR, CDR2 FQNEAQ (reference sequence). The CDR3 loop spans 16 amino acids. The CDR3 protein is CASSYTDGGGNSPLHF. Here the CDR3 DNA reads TGTGCCAGCAGCTATACAGACGGGGGGGGAAATTCACCCCTCCACTTT.

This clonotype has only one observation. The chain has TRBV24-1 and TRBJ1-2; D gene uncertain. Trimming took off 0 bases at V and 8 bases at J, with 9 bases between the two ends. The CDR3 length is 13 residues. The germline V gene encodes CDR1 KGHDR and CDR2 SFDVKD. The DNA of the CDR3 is TGTGCCACCAGTGATTTGGTGACGGGAGGCTACACCTTC. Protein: CATSDLVTGGYTF.

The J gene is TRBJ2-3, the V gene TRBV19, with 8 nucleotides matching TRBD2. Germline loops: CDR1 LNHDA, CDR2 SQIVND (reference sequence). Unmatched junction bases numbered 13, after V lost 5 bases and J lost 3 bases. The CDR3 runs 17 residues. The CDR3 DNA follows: TGTGCCAGTAGTCTGTCGTCGCGGACTAGCTTTACAGATACGCAGTATTTT. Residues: CASSLSSRTSFTDTQYF.

The CDR3, as DNA: TGTGCCAGCAGCGCAGGACTAGACTACGAGCAGTACTTC. Protein: CASSAGLDYEQYF. V is TRBV9 and J is TRBJ2-7; 7 bases are a match to TRBD2. Trimming took 3 bases from V and 3 from J; bases not matched to a gene: 3. Per the germline V gene, CDR1 is SGDLS and CDR2 is YYNGEE. The CDR3 is 13 amino acids.

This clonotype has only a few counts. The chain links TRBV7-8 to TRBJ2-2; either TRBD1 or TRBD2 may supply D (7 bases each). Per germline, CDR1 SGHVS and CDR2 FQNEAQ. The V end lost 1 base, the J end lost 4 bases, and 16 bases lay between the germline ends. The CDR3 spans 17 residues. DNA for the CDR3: TGTGCCAGCAGCTTAGGCCCCAGGGGGGGTCCCACCGGGGAGCTGTTTTTT. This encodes CASSLGPRGGPTGELFF.

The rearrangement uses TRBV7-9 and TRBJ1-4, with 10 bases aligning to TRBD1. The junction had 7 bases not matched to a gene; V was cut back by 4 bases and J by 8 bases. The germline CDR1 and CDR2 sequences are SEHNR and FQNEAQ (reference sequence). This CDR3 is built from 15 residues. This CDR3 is CASSSRGTGDEKLFF. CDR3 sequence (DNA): TGTGCCAGCAGCTCCCGCGGGACAGGGGACGAAAAACTGTTTTTT.

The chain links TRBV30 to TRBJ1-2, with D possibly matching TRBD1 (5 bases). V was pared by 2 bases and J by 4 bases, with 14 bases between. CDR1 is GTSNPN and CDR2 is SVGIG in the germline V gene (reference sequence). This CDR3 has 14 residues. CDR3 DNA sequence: TGTGCCTGGAGTCTCTCAGGGCAGAGCTATGGCTACACCTTC. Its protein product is CAWSLSGQSYGYTF.

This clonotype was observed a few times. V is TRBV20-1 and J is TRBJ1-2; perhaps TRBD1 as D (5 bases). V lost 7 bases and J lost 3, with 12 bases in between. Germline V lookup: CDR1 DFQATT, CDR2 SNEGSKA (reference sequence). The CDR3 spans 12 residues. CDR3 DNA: TGCAGTGGCAGGGCCGGGGACTATGGCTACACCTTC. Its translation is CSGRAGDYGYTF.

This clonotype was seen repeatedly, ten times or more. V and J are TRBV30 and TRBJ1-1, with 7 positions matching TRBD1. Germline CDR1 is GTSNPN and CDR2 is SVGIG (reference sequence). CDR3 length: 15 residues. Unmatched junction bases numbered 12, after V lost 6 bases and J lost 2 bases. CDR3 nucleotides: TGTGCCTGCCGCCCCCAGGAAGGGGGCAACACTGAAGCTTTCTTT. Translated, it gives CACRPQEGGNTEAFF.

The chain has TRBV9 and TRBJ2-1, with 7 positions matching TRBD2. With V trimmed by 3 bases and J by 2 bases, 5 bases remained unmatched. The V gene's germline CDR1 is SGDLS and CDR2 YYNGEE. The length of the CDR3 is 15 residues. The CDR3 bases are TGTGCCAGCAGCGGGGCGGGGGTTGCCTACAATGAGCAGTTCTTC. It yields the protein CASSGAGVAYNEQFF.

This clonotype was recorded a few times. The CDR3 loop reads CASSLVWSRGRSNTEAFF. As DNA, the CDR3 is TGCGCCAGCAGCTTGGTTTGGTCGAGGGGCAGATCGAACACTGAAGCTTTCTTT. V and J are TRBV5-1 and TRBJ1-1; weak D call: TRBD1 (5 bases). Per germline, CDR1 SGHRS and CDR2 YFSETQ. This CDR3 is built from 18 residues. V was shortened by 0 bases and J by 1 base, with 19 bases between the two germline ends.